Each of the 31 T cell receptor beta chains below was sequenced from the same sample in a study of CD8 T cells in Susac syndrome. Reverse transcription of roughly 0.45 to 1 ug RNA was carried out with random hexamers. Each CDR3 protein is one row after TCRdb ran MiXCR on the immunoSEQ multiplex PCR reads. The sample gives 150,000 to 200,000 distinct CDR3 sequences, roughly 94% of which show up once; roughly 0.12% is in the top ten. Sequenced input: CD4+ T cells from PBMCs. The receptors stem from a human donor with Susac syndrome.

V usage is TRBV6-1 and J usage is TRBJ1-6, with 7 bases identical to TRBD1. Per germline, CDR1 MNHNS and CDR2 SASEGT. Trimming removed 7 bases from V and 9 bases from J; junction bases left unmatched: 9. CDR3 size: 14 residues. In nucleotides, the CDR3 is TGTGCCAGCACCTTTGACAGGGTTACTTCACCCCTCCACTTT. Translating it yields CASTFDRVTSPLHF.

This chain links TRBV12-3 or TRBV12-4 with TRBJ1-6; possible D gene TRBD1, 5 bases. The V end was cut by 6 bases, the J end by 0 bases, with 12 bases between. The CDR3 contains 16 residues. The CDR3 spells CASRNRGYSYNSPLHF. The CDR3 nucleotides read TGTGCCAGCAGAAATAGGGGATACTCCTATAATTCACCCCTCCACTTT.

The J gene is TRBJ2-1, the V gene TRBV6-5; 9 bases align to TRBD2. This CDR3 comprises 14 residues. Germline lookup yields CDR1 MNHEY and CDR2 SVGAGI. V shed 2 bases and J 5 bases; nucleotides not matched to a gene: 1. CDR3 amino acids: CASSYAGGDNEQFF. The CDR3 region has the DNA TGTGCCAGCAGTTACGCGGGAGGGGACAATGAGCAGTTCTTC.

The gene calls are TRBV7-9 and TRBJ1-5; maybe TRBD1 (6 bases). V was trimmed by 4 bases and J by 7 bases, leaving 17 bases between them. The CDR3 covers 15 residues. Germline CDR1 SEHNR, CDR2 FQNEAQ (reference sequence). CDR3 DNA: TGTGCCAGCAGCTCAGGTACAGGGAGAACGCAGCCCCAGCATTTT. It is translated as CASSSGTGRTQPQHF.

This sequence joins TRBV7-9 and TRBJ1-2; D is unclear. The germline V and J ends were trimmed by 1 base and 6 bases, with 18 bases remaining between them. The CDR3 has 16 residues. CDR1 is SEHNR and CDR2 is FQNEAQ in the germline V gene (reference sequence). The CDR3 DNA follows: TGTGCCAGCAGCTTAGTCGGAGGCTGGGGATCAGATGGCTACACCTTC. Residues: CASSLVGGWGSDGYTF.

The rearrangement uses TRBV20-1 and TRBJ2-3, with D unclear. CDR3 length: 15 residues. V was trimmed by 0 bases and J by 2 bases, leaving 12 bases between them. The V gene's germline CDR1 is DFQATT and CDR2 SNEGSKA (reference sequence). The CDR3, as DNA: TGCAGTGCTAGAGAGGCGGTCCACCCCACAGATACGCAGTATTTT. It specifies CSAREAVHPTDTQYF.

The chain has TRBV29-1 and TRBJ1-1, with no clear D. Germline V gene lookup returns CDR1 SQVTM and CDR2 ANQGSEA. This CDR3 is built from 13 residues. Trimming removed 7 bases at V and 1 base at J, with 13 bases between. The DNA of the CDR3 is TGCAGCGCCGGAGGTCGGGGGAACACTGAAGCTTTCTTT. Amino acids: CSAGGRGNTEAFF.

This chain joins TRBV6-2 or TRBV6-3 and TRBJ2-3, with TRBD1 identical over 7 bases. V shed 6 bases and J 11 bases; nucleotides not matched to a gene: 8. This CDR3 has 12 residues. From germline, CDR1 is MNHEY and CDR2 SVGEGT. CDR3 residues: CASSQDRTRQYF. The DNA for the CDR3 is TGTGCCAGCAGCCAGGACAGGACAAGGCAGTATTTT.

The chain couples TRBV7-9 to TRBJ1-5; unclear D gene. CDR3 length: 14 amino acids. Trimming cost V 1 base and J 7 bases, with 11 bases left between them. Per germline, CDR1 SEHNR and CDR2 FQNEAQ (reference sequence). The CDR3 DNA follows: TGTGCCAGCAGCTTAGGGGAGGGTGAACAGCCCCAGCATTTT. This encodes CASSLGEGEQPQHF.

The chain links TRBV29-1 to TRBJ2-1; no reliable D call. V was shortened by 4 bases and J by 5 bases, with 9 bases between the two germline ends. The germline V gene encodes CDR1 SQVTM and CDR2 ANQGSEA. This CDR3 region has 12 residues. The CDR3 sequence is CSVGRQNNEQFF. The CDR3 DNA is TGCAGCGTTGGGCGGCAGAACAATGAGCAGTTCTTC.

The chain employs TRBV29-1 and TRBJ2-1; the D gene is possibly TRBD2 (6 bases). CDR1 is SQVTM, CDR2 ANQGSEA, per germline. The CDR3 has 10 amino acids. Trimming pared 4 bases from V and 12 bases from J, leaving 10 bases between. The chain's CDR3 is CSVASGGQFF. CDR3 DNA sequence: TGCAGCGTTGCATCCGGGGGGCAGTTCTTC.

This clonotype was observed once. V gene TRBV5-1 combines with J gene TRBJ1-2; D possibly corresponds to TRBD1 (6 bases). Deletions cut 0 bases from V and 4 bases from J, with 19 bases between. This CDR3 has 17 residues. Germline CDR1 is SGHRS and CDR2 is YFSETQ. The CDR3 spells CASSLDLTGKGGYGYTF. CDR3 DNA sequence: TGCGCCAGCAGCTTGGACCTTACAGGGAAAGGTGGCTATGGCTACACCTTC.

This CDR3 is CAISESGAGGPNTGELFF. For the CDR3, the DNA is TGTGCCATCAGTGAGTCAGGAGCGGGGGGCCCGAACACCGGGGAGCTGTTTTTT. The V gene is TRBV10-3, the J gene TRBJ2-2; TRBD2 aligns across 9 bases. The CDR3 is 18 amino acids. J lost 0 bases, V lost 0 bases, and 5 bases had no gene match. Germline assignment: CDR1 ENHRY and CDR2 SYGVKD.

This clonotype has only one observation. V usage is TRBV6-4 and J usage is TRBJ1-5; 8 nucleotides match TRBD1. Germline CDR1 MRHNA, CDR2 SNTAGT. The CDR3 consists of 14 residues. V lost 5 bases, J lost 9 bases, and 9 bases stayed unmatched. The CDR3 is CASSSGQGTGPQHF. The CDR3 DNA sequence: TGTGCCAGCAGTTCTGGACAGGGCACTGGGCCCCAGCATTTT.

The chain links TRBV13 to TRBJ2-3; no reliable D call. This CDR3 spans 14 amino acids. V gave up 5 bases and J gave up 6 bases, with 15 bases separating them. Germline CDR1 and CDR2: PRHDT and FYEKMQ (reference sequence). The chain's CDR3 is CASSPERTRDTQYF. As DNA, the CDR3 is TGTGCCAGCAGCCCCGAGAGGACCCGGGATACGCAGTATTTT.

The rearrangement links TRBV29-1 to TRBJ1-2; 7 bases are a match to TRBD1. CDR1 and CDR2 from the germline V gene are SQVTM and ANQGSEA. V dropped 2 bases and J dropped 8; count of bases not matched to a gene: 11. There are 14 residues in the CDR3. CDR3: CSVEWAGTVGGYTF. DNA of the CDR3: TGCAGCGTTGAATGGGCAGGGACAGTGGGAGGCTACACCTTC.

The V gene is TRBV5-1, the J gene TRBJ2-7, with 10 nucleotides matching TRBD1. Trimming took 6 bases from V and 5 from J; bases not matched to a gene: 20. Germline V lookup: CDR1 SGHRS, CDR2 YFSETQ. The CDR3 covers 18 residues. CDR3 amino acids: CASTSGQGLASLVDEQYF. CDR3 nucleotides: TGCGCCAGCACCTCGGGACAGGGGCTAGCCTCTTTGGTCGACGAGCAGTACTTC.

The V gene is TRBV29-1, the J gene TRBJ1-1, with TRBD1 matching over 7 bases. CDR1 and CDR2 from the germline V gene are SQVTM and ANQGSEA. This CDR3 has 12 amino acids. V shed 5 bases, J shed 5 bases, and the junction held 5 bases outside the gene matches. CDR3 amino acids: CSVFRGGTEAFF. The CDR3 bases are TGCAGCGTTTTCAGGGGGGGAACTGAAGCTTTCTTT.

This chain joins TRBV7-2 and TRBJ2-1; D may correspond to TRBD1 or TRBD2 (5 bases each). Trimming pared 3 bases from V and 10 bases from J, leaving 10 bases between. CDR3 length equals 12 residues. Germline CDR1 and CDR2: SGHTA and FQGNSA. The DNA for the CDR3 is TGTGCCAGCAGCTTGACCCGGGACGAGCAGTTCTTC. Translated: CASSLTRDEQFF.

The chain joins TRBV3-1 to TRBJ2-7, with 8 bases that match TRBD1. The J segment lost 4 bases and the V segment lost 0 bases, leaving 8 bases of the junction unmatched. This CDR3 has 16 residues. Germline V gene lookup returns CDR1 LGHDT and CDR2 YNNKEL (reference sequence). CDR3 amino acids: CASSQEVWTGSYEQYF. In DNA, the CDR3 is TGTGCCAGCAGCCAAGAAGTCTGGACAGGGTCTTACGAGCAGTACTTC.

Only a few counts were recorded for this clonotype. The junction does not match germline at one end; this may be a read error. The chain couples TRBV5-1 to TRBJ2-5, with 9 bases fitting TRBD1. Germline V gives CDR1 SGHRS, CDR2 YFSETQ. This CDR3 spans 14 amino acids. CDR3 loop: CASSPGTGRETQYF. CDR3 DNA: TGTGCTAGCAGCCCTGGGACAGGGAGGGAGACCCAGTACTTC.

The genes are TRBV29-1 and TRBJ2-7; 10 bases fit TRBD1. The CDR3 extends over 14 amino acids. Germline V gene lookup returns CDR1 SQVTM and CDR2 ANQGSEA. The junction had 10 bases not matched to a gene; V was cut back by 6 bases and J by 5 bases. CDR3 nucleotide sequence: TGCAGCGTCGTGACAGGGGGCATATTGAACGAGCAGTACTTC. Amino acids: CSVVTGGILNEQYF.

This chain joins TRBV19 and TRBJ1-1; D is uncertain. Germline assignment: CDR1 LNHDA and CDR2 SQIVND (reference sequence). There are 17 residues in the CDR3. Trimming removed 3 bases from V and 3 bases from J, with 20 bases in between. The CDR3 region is CASSMVGRSRSDTEAFF. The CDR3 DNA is TGTGCCAGTAGTATGGTGGGTCGTAGTCGGTCGGACACTGAAGCTTTCTTT.

CDR3 loop: CSARGRSNQPQHF. As DNA, the CDR3 is TGCAGTGCTAGAGGCCGGTCCAATCAGCCCCAGCATTTT. The V call is TRBV20-1, the J call TRBJ1-5, with D unclear. The CDR3 has 13 residues. The V gene lost 1 base and the J gene lost 3 bases, with 7 bases spanning the gap. Germline-derived CDR1 and CDR2 are DFQATT and SNEGSKA (reference sequence).

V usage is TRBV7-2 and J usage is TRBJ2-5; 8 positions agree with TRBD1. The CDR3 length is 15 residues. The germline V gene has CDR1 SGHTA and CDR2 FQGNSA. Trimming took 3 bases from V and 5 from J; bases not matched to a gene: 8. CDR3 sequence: CASSLRAGGFETQYF. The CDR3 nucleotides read TGTGCCAGCAGCTTGAGGGCAGGGGGCTTCGAGACCCAGTACTTC.

The CDR3 DNA follows: TGTGCCAGCAGCCGGACAGCTAGTGAGACCCAGTACTTC. Encoded protein: CASSRTASETQYF. The chain links TRBV5-8 to TRBJ2-5; TRBD1 might be the D (6 bases). Per the germline V gene, CDR1 is SGHTS and CDR2 is YDEGEE. CDR3 length equals 13 residues. Trimming left V 4 bases short and J 5 bases short, with 12 bases between.

CDR3 coding DNA: TGCAGCGTTGAAGACAGCCCTAAAGGGGGCAATGAGCAGTTCTTC. Translating gives CSVEDSPKGGNEQFF. The chain joins TRBV29-1 to TRBJ2-1; D might be TRBD1 (6 bases). Germline assignment: CDR1 SQVTM and CDR2 ANQGSEA. The CDR3 runs to 15 residues. The V and J ends lost 0 bases and 6 bases respectively, with 15 bases between them.

This CDR3 is CATSDTRGAVDTQYF. The DNA for the CDR3 is TGTGCCACCAGTGATACCCGGGGGGCGGTAGATACGCAGTATTTT. This sequence joins TRBV24-1 and TRBJ2-3, with D possibly matching TRBD2 (7 bases). This CDR3 spans 15 amino acids. Germline V CDR1 and CDR2: KGHDR, SFDVKD. Deletions cut 3 bases from V and 5 bases from J, with 14 bases between.

The CDR3 loop reads CASSLINQANEQFF. CDR3 coding DNA: TGTGCCAGCAGTTTAATCAATCAAGCCAATGAGCAGTTCTTC. The rearrangement links TRBV27 to TRBJ2-1; D not resolved. CDR3 length equals 14 residues. The V gene's germline CDR1 is MNHEY and CDR2 SMNVEV (reference sequence). The V gene lost 2 bases and the J gene lost 6 bases, with 11 bases spanning the gap.

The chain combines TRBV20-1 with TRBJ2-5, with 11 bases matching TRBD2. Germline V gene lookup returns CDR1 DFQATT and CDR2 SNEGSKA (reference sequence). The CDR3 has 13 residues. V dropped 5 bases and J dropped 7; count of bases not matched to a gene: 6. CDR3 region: CSAPTSGGGTQYF. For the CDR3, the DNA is TGCAGTGCTCCCACTAGCGGGGGCGGGACCCAGTACTTC.

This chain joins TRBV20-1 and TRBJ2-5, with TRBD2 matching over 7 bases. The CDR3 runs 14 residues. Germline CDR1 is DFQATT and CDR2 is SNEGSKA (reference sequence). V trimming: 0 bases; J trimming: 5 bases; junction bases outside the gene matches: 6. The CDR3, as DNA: TGCAGTGCTAGAGATGTCAACGGGGGGGAGACCCAGTACTTC. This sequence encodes CSARDVNGGETQYF.